This TCR beta chain comes out of a study of vaccination and CD4 T cells after COVID-19. Across the whole study: A median of roughly 72 days (range 14 to 241) separated dose two from the taking of post-vaccine samples.

This clonotype was observed a few times. Its target is unknown. Oncomine TCR Beta short-read sequencing was applied to DNA from cultured CD4+ T cells. TCRdb re-called the PCR reads through MiXCR, storing one row per CDR3 protein. The table records about 4,800 distinct CDR3 sequences, 20% to 25% of them present only once. Treatment denoted: roughly 10-day PBMC culture with coronavirus spike peptide pools or control peptides (ViraFEST assay). V shed 1 base and J shed 0 bases, with 10 bases lying between them. Per germline, CDR1 DFQATT and CDR2 SNEGSKA (reference sequence). The CDR3 extends over 16 amino acids.

The source of this sequence is a human donor who had recovered from COVID-19. Input material: CD4+ T cells from blood, cultured in vitro. The rearrangement uses TRBV20-1 and TRBJ1-6, with D tentatively TRBD1 (5 bases). CDR3 in amino acids: CSARAGGSSYNSPLHF. As DNA, the CDR3 is TGCAGTGCTAGAGCGGGGGGTAGCTCCTATAATTCACCCCTCCACTTT.